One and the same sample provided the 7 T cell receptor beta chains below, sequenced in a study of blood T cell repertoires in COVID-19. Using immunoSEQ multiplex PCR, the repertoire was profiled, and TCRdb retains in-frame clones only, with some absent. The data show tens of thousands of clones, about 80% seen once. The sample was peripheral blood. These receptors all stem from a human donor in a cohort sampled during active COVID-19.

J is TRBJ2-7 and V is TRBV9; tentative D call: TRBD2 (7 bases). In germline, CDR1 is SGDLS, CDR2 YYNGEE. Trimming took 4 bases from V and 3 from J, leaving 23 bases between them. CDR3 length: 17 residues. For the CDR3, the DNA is TGTGCCAGCAGCCCCCTCGGCTCATCGGGGGGCCGCTACGAGCAGTACTTC. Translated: CASSPLGSSGGRYEQYF.

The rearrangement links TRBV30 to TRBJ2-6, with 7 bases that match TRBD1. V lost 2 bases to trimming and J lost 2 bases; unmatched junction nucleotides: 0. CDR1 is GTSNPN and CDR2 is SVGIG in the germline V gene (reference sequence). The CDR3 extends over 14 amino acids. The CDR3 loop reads CAWSQGAGANVLTF. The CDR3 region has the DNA TGTGCCTGGAGTCAGGGGGCTGGGGCCAACGTCCTGACTTTC.

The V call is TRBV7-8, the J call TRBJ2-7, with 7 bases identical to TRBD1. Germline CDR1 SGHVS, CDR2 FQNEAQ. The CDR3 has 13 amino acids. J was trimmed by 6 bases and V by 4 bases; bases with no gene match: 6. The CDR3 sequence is CASSSTGLGEQYF. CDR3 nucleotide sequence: TGTGCCAGCAGCTCGACAGGGTTAGGCGAGCAGTACTTC.

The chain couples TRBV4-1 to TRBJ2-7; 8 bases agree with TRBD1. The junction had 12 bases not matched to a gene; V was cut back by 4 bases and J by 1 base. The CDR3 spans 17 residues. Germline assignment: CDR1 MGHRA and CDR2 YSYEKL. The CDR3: CASSLHWDRRNSYEQYF. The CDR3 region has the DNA TGCGCCAGCAGCCTACACTGGGACAGGCGAAATTCCTACGAGCAGTACTTC.

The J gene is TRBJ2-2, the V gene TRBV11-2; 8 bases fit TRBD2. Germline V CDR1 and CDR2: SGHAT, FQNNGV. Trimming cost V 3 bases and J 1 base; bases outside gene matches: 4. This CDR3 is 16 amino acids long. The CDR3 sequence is CASSFGREGNTGELFF. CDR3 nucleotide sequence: TGTGCCAGCAGCTTTGGTCGGGAGGGGAACACCGGGGAGCTGTTTTTT.

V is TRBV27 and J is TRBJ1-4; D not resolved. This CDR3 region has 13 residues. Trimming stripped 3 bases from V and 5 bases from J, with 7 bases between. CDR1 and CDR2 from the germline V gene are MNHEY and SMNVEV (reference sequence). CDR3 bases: TGTGCCAGCAGTTTTGTTATAAATGAAAAACTGTTTTTT. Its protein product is CASSFVINEKLFF.

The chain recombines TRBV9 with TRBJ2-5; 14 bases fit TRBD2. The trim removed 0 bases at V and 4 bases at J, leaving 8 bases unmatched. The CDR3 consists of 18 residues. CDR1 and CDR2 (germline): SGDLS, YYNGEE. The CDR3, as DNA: TGTGCCAGCAGCGTAGGGGGACTAGCGGGAGTATTAGGAGAGACCCAGTACTTC. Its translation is CASSVGGLAGVLGETQYF.